The 28 T cell receptor beta chains below come from one sample, sequenced in a study of T cells after yellow fever vaccination (dated by TCRdb to the late 2010s). The library was built by means of 5' RACE. The data were produced on an Illumina HiSeq 2500. TCRdb trimmed public reads at Q25 via fastp, called clones via MiXCR and kept in-frame beta chains. Each entry merges the rows of one CDR3 protein and shows their most common DNA and genes. The sample includes tens of thousands of distinct CDR3 sequences, with around 7.3% observed a single time. Clones ranked in the top ten supply less than 50% of the sample. Reading the label with the study, this specimen's treatment or condition is: live attenuated yellow fever vaccine strain. The material was CD8+ T cells sorted from PBMCs, obtained on the day of the yellow fever booster vaccination. These receptors came from a man aged 25 to 45 who received the YFV17D yellow fever vaccine.

V is TRBV4-2 and J is TRBJ2-7; D ambiguous. V lost 3 bases and J 6 bases, leaving 9 bases between the germline ends. The CDR3 has 12 residues. Germline V lookup: CDR1 LGHNA, CDR2 YNFKEQ. The CDR3 bases are TGTGCCAGCAGCCAGCATAACTCCGAGCAGTACTTC. It codes for CASSQHNSEQYF.

The rearrangement links TRBV27 to TRBJ2-7, with unresolved D. The CDR3 consists of 13 residues. Trimming cost V 3 bases and J 7 bases, with 13 bases left between them. Germline V gene data show CDR1 as MNHEY and CDR2 as SMNVEV (reference sequence). Here the CDR3 reads CASSFTAPREQYF. The CDR3 coding sequence is TGTGCCAGCAGTTTTACGGCGCCTCGGGAGCAGTACTTC.

This clonotype was detected ten times or more. This sequence joins TRBV29-1 and TRBJ2-3; 8 positions match TRBD2. V lost 7 bases to trimming and J lost 5 bases; unmatched junction nucleotides: 5. CDR3 length: 12 amino acids. CDR1 and CDR2 (germline): SQVTM, ANQGSEA. The CDR3 DNA follows: TGCAGCGGCGGACTAGCAGGAGATACGCAGTATTTT. Its protein is CSGGLAGDTQYF.

This chain connects TRBV20-1 to TRBJ2-7, with D possibly being TRBD1 or TRBD2 (6 bases each). V gave up 0 bases and J gave up 7 bases, with 16 bases separating them. Germline CDR1 reads DFQATT; CDR2 reads SNEGSKA (reference sequence). This CDR3 contains 14 residues. The CDR3 region has the DNA TGCAGTGCTAGAGACCGGACAGAGGGGAGGGAGCAGTACTTC. Translating gives CSARDRTEGREQYF.

V gene TRBV6-2 or TRBV6-3 combines with J gene TRBJ2-5; unclear D gene. CDR1 and CDR2 from the germline V gene are MNHEY and SVGEGT. The CDR3 covers 14 residues. Deletions cut 1 base from V and 5 bases from J, with 11 bases between. CDR3 DNA sequence: TGTGCCAGCAGTTACTTGGCGGTCCGGGAGACCCAGTACTTC. Translated, it gives CASSYLAVRETQYF.

This clonotype was found many times. This chain uses TRBV6-5 with TRBJ2-7; 7 nucleotides align to TRBD1. Per germline, CDR1 MNHEY and CDR2 SVGAGI. The CDR3 contains 13 residues. Trimming at V came to 10 bases and at J to 3 bases, leaving 9 bases not matched to a gene. The chain's CDR3 is CATKPGQYYEQYF. The CDR3 DNA is TGTGCCACCAAACCGGGACAGTACTACGAGCAGTACTTC.

This clonotype occurred a few times. The CDR3 here is CASSPSVNEQFF. DNA of the CDR3: TGTGCCAGCAGCCCCAGCGTCAATGAGCAGTTCTTC. The chain combines TRBV5-4 with TRBJ2-1; D is undetermined. CDR1 and CDR2 (germline): SGHNT, YYREEE (reference sequence). Trimming pared 4 bases from V and 6 bases from J, leaving 8 bases between. The CDR3 is 12 residues long.

CDR3 DNA sequence: TGTGCCAGCAGTACACTTGACAATGAGCAGTTCTTC. Protein product: CASSTLDNEQFF. The rearrangement links TRBV27 to TRBJ2-1; D gene unclear. Trimming stripped 5 bases from V and 5 bases from J, with 7 bases between. The germline V gene has CDR1 MNHEY and CDR2 SMNVEV (reference sequence). This CDR3 comprises 12 residues.

In its sample, this clonotype was seen many times. The chain has TRBV4-1 and TRBJ2-1; TRBD2 is a possible D gene (5 bases). The CDR3 extends over 15 amino acids. Trimming shortened V by 4 bases and J by 7 bases, and 17 bases separated the two germline ends. The V gene's germline CDR1 is MGHRA and CDR2 YSYEKL. As DNA, the CDR3 is TGCGCCAGCAGCCCCTCAAGGACTGTCGTGAATGAGCAGTTCTTC. Translated, it gives CASSPSRTVVNEQFF.

This clonotype came up a few times. The chain employs TRBV12-5 and TRBJ2-3; 9 bases align to TRBD2. V gave up 4 bases and J gave up 1 base; unmatched junction bases: 6. The CDR3 consists of 16 residues. CDR1 and CDR2 from the germline V gene are LGHNT and FRNRAP. The CDR3 here is CASGWVAGARTDTQYF. DNA for the CDR3: TGTGCTAGTGGTTGGGTAGCGGGAGCCCGCACAGATACGCAGTATTTT. The full variable domain, in which reference TRBV12-5 and TRBJ2-3 provide the parts outside the CDR3, is DARVTQTPRHKVTEMGQEVTMRCQPILGHNTVFWYRQTMMQGLELLAYFRNRAPLDDSGMPKDRFSAEMPDATLATLKIQPSEPRDSAVYFCASGWVAGARTDTQYFGPGTRLTVL.

The table lists this clonotype with a few counts. This chain joins TRBV9 and TRBJ2-7; 7 nucleotides agree with TRBD2. After removal of 5 bases from V and 1 base from J, the junction contained 3 bases not matched to a gene. The CDR3 covers 13 residues. CDR1 SGDLS and CDR2 YYNGEE come from the germline V gene. The CDR3 DNA is TGTGCCAGCAGTACTAGCGAATCCTACGAGCAGTACTTC. It specifies CASSTSESYEQYF.

This clonotype appeared many times. This chain uses TRBV15 with TRBJ2-2; D gene uncertain. This CDR3 spans 13 amino acids. From germline, CDR1 is LNHNV and CDR2 YYDKDF (reference sequence). Trimming shortened V by 0 bases and J by 5 bases, and 4 bases separated the two germline ends. Here the CDR3 reads CATSRDRTGELFF. The CDR3 DNA is TGTGCCACCAGCAGAGATAGAACCGGGGAGCTGTTTTTT.

The rearrangement uses TRBV4-1 and TRBJ2-2; TRBD2 matches 8 bases. The CDR3 has 13 amino acids. Germline assignment: CDR1 MGHRA and CDR2 YSYEKL. V trimming: 6 bases; J trimming: 9 bases; junction bases outside the gene matches: 6. CDR3: CASSQSGSRELFF. The CDR3 nucleotides read TGCGCCAGCAGTCAAAGCGGGAGCAGGGAGCTGTTTTTT.

This clonotype was counted ten times or more. The V call is TRBV30, the J call TRBJ2-1, with unresolved D. This CDR3 region has 14 residues. V lost 5 bases, J lost 0 bases, and 11 bases lay in between. The germline CDR1 and CDR2 sequences are GTSNPN and SVGIG (reference sequence). The CDR3 region has the DNA TGTGCCTGGCAGGACGTAAGCTCCTACAATGAGCAGTTCTTC. Translation: CAWQDVSSYNEQFF. The complete variable domain, with remaining parts taken from reference TRBV30 and TRBJ2-1, reads SQTIHQWPATLVQPVGSPLSLECTVEGTSNPNLYWYRQAAGRGLQLLFYSVGIGQISSEVPQNLSASRPQDRQFILSSKKLLLSDSGFYLCAWQDVSSYNEQFFGPGTRLTVL.

This clonotype was picked up many times. The J gene is TRBJ2-7, the V gene TRBV6-2 or TRBV6-3, with a tentative D call TRBD1 (5 bases). Germline-derived CDR1 and CDR2 are MNHEY and SVGEGT. The CDR3 consists of 11 residues. V lost 2 bases, J lost 6 bases, and 5 bases lay in between. Written as DNA, the CDR3 is TGTGCCAGCAGTTACAGGGGCGAGCAGTACTTC. Its translation: CASSYRGEQYF.

This clonotype was recorded a few times. The chain has TRBV5-4 and TRBJ2-5; D tentatively fits TRBD1 or TRBD2 (6 bases each). In germline, CDR1 is SGHNT, CDR2 YYREEE (reference sequence). The CDR3 is 13 amino acids. V lost 6 bases, J lost 3 bases, and 12 bases lay in between. The CDR3 loop is CASTRRGEETQYF. For the CDR3, the DNA is TGTGCCAGCACCCGAAGGGGGGAAGAGACCCAGTACTTC. Drawing the rest from reference TRBV5-4 and TRBJ2-5, the complete variable domain is ETGVTQSPTHLIKTRGQQVTLRCSSQSGHNTVSWYQQALGQGPQFIFQYYREEENGRGNFPPRFSGLQFPNYSSELNVNALELDDSALYLCASTRRGEETQYFGPGTRLLVL.

This clonotype occurred a few times. This chain uses TRBV6-2 or TRBV6-3 with TRBJ2-2; perhaps TRBD1 as D (6 bases). V was cut by 8 bases and J by 6 bases, with 16 bases left in between. The CDR3 loop spans 14 amino acids. Germline lookup yields CDR1 MNHEY and CDR2 SVGEGT. CDR3 DNA sequence: TGTGCCAGCCGAGGGACACCGCACCCCGGGGAGCTGTTTTTT. Its protein is CASRGTPHPGELFF.

This clonotype was seen at least ten times. Germline and junction disagree at one end, which may indicate a read error. The chain is built from TRBV5-1 and TRBJ2-7, with D perhaps matching TRBD2 (6 bases). Germline loops: CDR1 SGHRS, CDR2 YFSETQ. This CDR3 comprises 15 residues. CDR3 nucleotides: TGCGCCAGCAGATTGGAGGGCGGGATTCCCTACGAGCAGTACTTC. As protein: CASRLEGGIPYEQYF.

This clonotype came up many times. CDR3 region: CASSRRGGLDTQYF. The CDR3, as DNA: TGCGCCAGTAGCCGGAGAGGCGGACTAGATACGCAGTATTTT. The chain has TRBV5-1 and TRBJ2-3; possible D gene TRBD2, 5 bases. V was trimmed by 8 bases and J by 5 bases, leaving 18 bases between them. This CDR3 comprises 14 residues. Germline V lookup: CDR1 SGHRS, CDR2 YFSETQ.

This clonotype was seen a handful of times. V and J are TRBV11-2 and TRBJ2-3, with D possibly TRBD1 on 6 matching bases. Germline CDR1 and CDR2: SGHAT and FQNNGV. This CDR3 has 16 residues. The V end was cut by 0 bases, the J end by 2 bases, with 12 bases between. CDR3 DNA: TGTGCCAGCAGCTTAGATGGGGACATCCCCACAGATACGCAGTATTTT. Amino acid sequence: CASSLDGDIPTDTQYF.

At least ten counts were recorded for this clonotype. The rearrangement uses TRBV19 and TRBJ2-1, with TRBD2 identical over 9 bases. Germline lookup yields CDR1 LNHDA and CDR2 SQIVND (reference sequence). The CDR3 length is 13 residues. V was clipped by 5 bases and J by 8 bases; unmatched bases: 4. This CDR3 reads CASSPAGGYEQFF. CDR3 sequence (DNA): TGTGCCAGTAGTCCAGCGGGAGGATATGAGCAGTTCTTC.

Points on this clonotype: This clone may be a read error of a much larger clone one base away. The CDR3 DNA reads as TGTGCCAGCAGCCAAGCGTTATGGCGGGTTTCCTACAATGAGCAGTTCTTC. Amino acid sequence: CASSQALWRVSYNEQFF. The chain has TRBV14 and TRBJ2-1; TRBD2 is a possible D gene (5 bases). V was cut by 1 base and J by 1 base, with 14 bases left in between. The CDR3 runs to 17 residues. Germline V CDR1 and CDR2: SGHDN, FVKESK.

This clonotype was recorded a few times. The chain uses TRBV28 and TRBJ2-2, with D unclear. CDR1 is MDHEN, CDR2 SYDVKM, per germline. This CDR3 comprises 17 residues. Trimming cost V 3 bases and J 0 bases, with 14 bases left between them. CDR3: CASSFPDRASNTGELFF. In nucleotides, the CDR3 is TGTGCCAGCAGTTTTCCTGACCGGGCTTCGAACACCGGGGAGCTGTTTTTT.

A few counts support this clonotype. A junction end diverges from the germline sequence, so it may reflect a read error. The chain is built from TRBV6-5 and TRBJ2-1; 9 bases match TRBD2. Germline-derived CDR1 and CDR2 are MNHEY and SVGAGI. This CDR3 has 13 amino acids. DNA for the CDR3: TGTGCCAGCTCGGGACTAGCCTACGATGAGCAGTTCTTC. The encoded protein is CASSGLAYDEQFF.

This clonotype turned up a few times. This chain uses TRBV4-2 with TRBJ2-1; 9 bases are shared with TRBD2. Germline assignment: CDR1 LGHNA and CDR2 YNFKEQ. The CDR3 is made up of 15 amino acids. Trimming took 4 bases from V and 8 from J; bases not matched to a gene: 9. CDR3 protein: CASSLVAGVLDEQFF. The CDR3 bases are TGTGCCAGCAGCCTCGTAGCGGGAGTGTTGGATGAGCAGTTCTTC.

The V and J genes are TRBV9 and TRBJ1-1, with TRBD1 identical over 7 bases. The CDR3 totals 16 residues. V lost 0 bases to trimming and J lost 4 bases; unmatched junction nucleotides: 9. Per the germline V gene, CDR1 is SGDLS and CDR2 is YYNGEE. CDR3: CASSVEGGPSVTEAFF. The CDR3 nucleotides are TGTGCCAGCAGCGTAGAAGGGGGCCCCTCGGTCACTGAAGCTTTCTTT.

J is TRBJ2-5 and V is TRBV6-5; 7 bases fit TRBD2. Trimming cost V 2 bases and J 5 bases; bases outside gene matches: 17. Germline loops: CDR1 MNHEY, CDR2 SVGAGI. This CDR3 spans 18 amino acids. For the CDR3, the DNA is TGTGCCAGCAGTTACACCCCGGGTGGTGCGGGAGATATTGAGACCCAGTACTTC. This sequence encodes CASSYTPGGAGDIETQYF.

This clonotype was counted a few times. V usage is TRBV7-9 and J usage is TRBJ2-1; perhaps TRBD2 as D (6 bases). The CDR3 consists of 14 residues. Germline lookup yields CDR1 SEHNR and CDR2 FQNEAQ (reference sequence). Deletions cut 5 bases from V and 4 bases from J, with 12 bases between. CDR3 region: CASSARDLYNEQFF. The CDR3 nucleotides read TGTGCCAGCAGCGCCCGGGACTTATACAATGAGCAGTTCTTC. Drawing the rest from reference TRBV7-9 and TRBJ2-1, the complete variable domain is DTGVSQNPRHKITKRGQNVTFRCDPISEHNRLYWYRQTLGQGPEFLTYFQNEAQLEKSRLLSDRFSAERPKGSFSTLEIQRTEQGDSAMYLCASSARDLYNEQFFGPGTRLTVL.